This T cell receptor (beta chain) was captured by sequencing in a study of cytomegalovirus exposure and HLA in healthy donors. This clone appeared once. Germline loops: CDR1 GTSNPN, CDR2 SVGIG (reference sequence). The CDR3 is made up of 15 amino acids. V was trimmed by 0 bases and J by 4 bases, leaving 13 bases between them. Use of 60 Vbeta and 13 Jbeta primers characterized the PCR. Assay used: immunoSEQ multiplex PCR; TCRdb lists only in-frame clones, some missing. Among about 130,000 clones listed, more than 80% were seen once. This rearrangement joins TRBV30 to TRBJ1-3; TRBD1 might be the D (5 bases). This TCR was sampled from a male donor in good health and CMV-seronegative. The sequenced sample was PBMCs. The CDR3 bases are TGTGCCTGGAGTGTGGCAGGGATTAAGGGAAACACCATATATTTT. As protein: CAWSVAGIKGNTIYF.